This T cell receptor beta chain was obtained from a study of cytomegalovirus exposure and HLA in healthy donors. Regarding the study as a whole: Among the sequence variants, a highly shared cluster was likely an artifact of sequencing. Some public TCRs appeared in many individuals, while most sequences were rare.

The length of the CDR3 is 13 residues. Trimming left V 6 bases short and J 0 bases short, with 9 bases between. Germline V gene sequence: CDR1 SGHAT, CDR2 FQDESV (reference sequence). The PCR was carried out with 60 Vbeta primers and 13 Jbeta primers. The protocol was immunoSEQ multiplex PCR, while the TCRdb copy is restricted to in-frame clones and leaves out a portion. The sample contains some 170,000 clones, 75% to 90% of which appear only once. This clone was recorded a few times. Its antigen is undetermined. This chain connects TRBV11-1 to TRBJ2-7, with a tentative D call TRBD1 (6 bases). Sequencing input: PBMCs. The receptor comes from a man in his fifties in good health and CMV-seropositive. CDR3 amino acids: CASRGDTSYEQYF. The DNA of the CDR3 is TGTGCCAGCAGAGGGGACACCTCCTACGAGCAGTACTTC.